This T cell receptor (beta chain) was identified in a study of PD-L1 blockade in urothelial cancer. As for the study in general: The researchers analyzed blood 3 weeks (second dose) and 6 weeks after treatment start. Regarding the study as a whole: Durable-benefit cases showed more tumor-associated blood clone expansion at 3 weeks.

As for this clone: The antigen is undetermined.

The V end was cut by 6 bases, the J end by 4 bases, with 28 bases between. Germline CDR1 MDHEN, CDR2 SYDVKM. The CDR3 spans 18 residues. Measured with immunoSEQ multiplex PCR; TCRdb has only the in-frame clones, and not every one. The sample yields tens of thousands of clones, 70% to 80% seen once. The J gene is TRBJ2-7, the V gene TRBV28, with TRBD1 as a possible D gene (5 bases). The clonotype comes from a man aged 70 or older with urothelial cancer. Sequenced material: PBMCs, taken around atezolizumab (anti-PD-L1) treatment. CDR3 coding DNA: TGTGCCAGCAGCCCCGCAGGAGTAGGTCGTTGGGGCTCATACGAGCAGTACTTC. It translates to CASSPAGVGRWGSYEQYF.